This T cell receptor (beta chain) stems from a study of PD-1 blockade in classical Hodgkin lymphoma (dated by TCRdb to 2019 to 2021). Regarding the study in general: A peripheral blood immune signature of response to PD-1 blockade in classical Hodgkin lymphoma was defined using TCR beta sequencing and CyTOF.

This sample's time point label indicates: newly diagnosed, previously untreated cHL patient sample. CD4+ T cells were purified from thawed PBMCs by magnetic negative selection with a Miltenyi CD4+ T cell isolation kit. To serve as a comparison group for the relapsed/refractory trial patients, PBMCs were sequenced from patients with newly diagnosed, previously untreated classical Hodgkin lymphoma. Peripheral blood was collected in 8 mL Vacutainer Cell Preparation Tubes, from which PBMCs were isolated by centrifugation and then cryopreserved. Purified CD4+ and CD8+ fractions were prepared only for cases where an additional PBMC sample was available. Magnetically labelled cells were removed on LS columns in a quadroMACS separator, and the flow-through was collected as the purified fraction. Points on this clone: Which antigen it targets is not known. Nothing much larger sits one base from this clone, and base qualities are not available.

The investigation overall reported the following: Baseline TCR diversity was reported as lower in newly diagnosed patients than in healthy donors, and lower still in relapsed/refractory patients. Only a single clinical trial cohort was studied, and what caused the repertoire differences, possibly disease activity or prior therapy, remained undefined.

Genomic DNA was isolated using the Qiagen DNeasy kit from unsorted PBMCs as well as from negatively selected CD4+ and CD8+ fractions. Amplification of TCR beta CDR3 regions was done by immunoSEQ multiplex PCR with primers that anneal to V and J segments. A synthetic immune receptor repertoire was used to minimize amplification bias, and remaining bias was computationally removed after sequencing. For the original study's pipeline: Custom Python scripts were used to quantify repertoire diversity as the Shannon entropy index. The unsorted, CD4+ and CD8+ repertoires were each analyzed separately, with the exception of combined analyses, where CD4+ and CD8+ sequences were merged in silico. TCRdb took over this immuneACCESS table, retaining in-frame rearrangements with V and J assigned. Such tables are incomplete; in checked studies, under half of the missing clones stem from an unresolved V gene, and the remainder is unexplained. From that table come the V and J calls and clone size; the DNA was used to work out D and trimming. This sample comprises 15,000 to 17,000 clones, about 86% of them detected only once. The ten largest clones capture 0.84% of the sample.

The receptor comes from a human donor with classical Hodgkin lymphoma. The sample comprised CD4+ T cells from blood.

The CDR3 protein: CASSLAYASGTDTQYF. DNA sequence: TGTGCCAGCAGCCTGGCGTACGCTAGCGGCACAGATACGCAGTATTTT. The V gene is TRBV7-2 and the J gene is TRBJ2-3; the D gene is perhaps TRBD2, on 6 matching bases. Reading from cysteine to phenylalanine, the CDR3 counts 16 amino acids. The only DNA kept is the CDR3, 48 bases in frame from the first base. V is reduced by 5 bases and J by 1 base, leaving a spacing of 16 bases between them. CDR1 and CDR2, per the germline V gene, are SGHTA and FQGNSA.